A selection of T cell receptor beta chains follows, all from one sample in a study of post-analysis software for immune sequencing data. TCRdb re-called the PCR reads through MiXCR, storing one row per CDR3 protein. The data contain about 760,000 distinct CDR3 sequences, 30% of them singletons. Specimen: blood. These receptors came from a girl aged 5-17 years with multiple sclerosis. Both conserved end residues are part of each CDR3. A D gene is named only where the DNA matches it firmly. Rows may omit the clone size; those that give it use once, few, many or a size class.

clone_size,j_call,d_call,v_call,cdr3_aa,cdr3_nt
few,TRBJ2-7,TRBD2,TRBV7-9,CASSDGTMVYF,TGTGCCAGCAGCGACGGGACTATGGTGTACTTC
.,TRBJ1-4,TRBD1,TRBV2,CASGHRGTNEKLFF,TGTGCCAGCGGCCACAGGGGTACTAATGAAAAACTGTTTTTT
.,TRBJ2-1,.,TRBV4-1,CASSRSRDASYNEQFF,TGCGCCAGCAGCCGAAGCCGGGACGCCAGCTACAATGAGCAGTTCTTC
few,TRBJ2-7,TRBD1,TRBV20-1,CSASGTGLYEQYF,TGCAGTGCTTCCGGGACAGGGCTTTACGAGCAGTACTTC
few,TRBJ2-5,.,TRBV5-1,CASSLGDYQETQYF,TGCGCCAGCAGCTTGGGGGACTACCAAGAGACCCAGTACTTC
once,TRBJ2-1,TRBD2,TRBV29-1,CSVGEGGLAGYNEQFF,TGCAGCGTTGGAGAGGGGGGACTAGCGGGATACAATGAGCAGTTCTTC
.,TRBJ2-7,TRBD1,TRBV20-1,CSAEGTGGGYEQYF,TGCAGTGCGGAGGGGACAGGGGGAGGCTACGAGCAGTACTTC
few,TRBJ1-1,.,TRBV6-5,CASEDLAGRTEAFF,TGTGCCAGCGAGGACCTGGCGGGGAGGACTGAAGCTTTCTTT
few,TRBJ2-3,.,TRBV11-2,CASRPAGPVIMDTQYF,TGTGCCAGCAGGCCCGCAGGACCGGTGATTATGGATACGCAGTATTTT
few,TRBJ2-5,TRBD2,TRBV3-1,CASSLAGGPVETQYF,TGTGCCAGCAGCCTAGCGGGGGGGCCGGTGGAGACCCAGTACTTC
.,TRBJ2-7,TRBD1,TRBV29-1,CSVTGAYEQYF,TGCAGCGTTACAGGGGCCTACGAGCAGTACTTC
few,TRBJ2-5,TRBD1,TRBV25-1,CASSEEGATQYF,TGTGCCAGCAGTGAAGAGGGGGCGACCCAGTACTTC
few,TRBJ2-7,TRBD1,TRBV29-1,CSARDRELGEQYF,TGCAGCGCCAGGGACAGGGAATTAGGGGAGCAGTACTTC
many,TRBJ2-7,.,TRBV20-1,CSARDLTGAYEQYF,TGCAGTGCTAGAGATCTTACAGGAGCCTACGAGCAGTACTTC
few,TRBJ2-5,.,TRBV27,CASRFRGTQYF,TGTGCCAGCAGGTTTAGGGGGACCCAGTACTTC
.,TRBJ2-7,.,TRBV20-1,CSARVAGCYEQYF,TGCAGTGCTAGAGTTGCAGGCTGCTACGAGCAGTACTTC